This record looks at one TCR beta chain sequence and its context. The antigen remains undetermined. The sample is drawn from a study of cytomegalovirus exposure and HLA in healthy donors. Study background: A prior study identified just under 120 million unique TCR beta sequences from about 179 million T cells.

Overall study results and limits: Among TCR beta chains, those listed as cytomegalovirus-associated numbered about 160. About 90% or about 30% of the time was how often most TCR beta V segments were productive, according to an earlier analysis.

It was with 60 Vbeta and 13 Jbeta primers that the PCR ran. Sequenced by immunoSEQ multiplex PCR; TCRdb stores in-frame clones only, minus some. The sample yields approximately 95,000 clones, approximately 80% seen once. The receptor comes from a woman between 35 and 50 years old in good health and CMV-seropositive. Sequencing input: PBMCs.

The CDR3 spells CASSVAPGQPYEQYF. DNA of the CDR3: TGTGCCAGCAGCGTAGCCCCGGGACAACCTTACGAGCAGTACTTC. The genes are TRBV9 and TRBJ2-7; TRBD1 might be the D (6 bases). Per germline, CDR1 SGDLS and CDR2 YYNGEE. The CDR3 has 15 residues. The V end lost 0 bases, the J end lost 4 bases, and 14 bases lay between the germline ends. The entire variable domain, with the rest obtained from reference TRBV9 and TRBJ2-7, is as follows: DSGVTQTPKHLITATGQRVTLRCSPRSGDLSVYWYQQSLDQGLQFLIQYYNGEERAKGNILERFSAQQFPDLHSELNLSSLELGDSALYFCASSVAPGQPYEQYFGPGTRLTVT.